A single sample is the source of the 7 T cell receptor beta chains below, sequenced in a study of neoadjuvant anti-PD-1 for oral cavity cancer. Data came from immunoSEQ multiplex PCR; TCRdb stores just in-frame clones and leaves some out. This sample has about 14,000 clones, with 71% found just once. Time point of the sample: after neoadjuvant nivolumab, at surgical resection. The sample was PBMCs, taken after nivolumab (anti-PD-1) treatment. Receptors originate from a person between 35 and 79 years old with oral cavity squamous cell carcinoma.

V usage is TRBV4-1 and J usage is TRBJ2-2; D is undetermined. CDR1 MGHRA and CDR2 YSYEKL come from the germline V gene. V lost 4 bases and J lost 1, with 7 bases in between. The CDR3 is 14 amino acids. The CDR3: CASSLSLNTGELFF. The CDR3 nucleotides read TGCGCCAGCAGCCTCTCACTGAACACCGGGGAGCTGTTTTTT.

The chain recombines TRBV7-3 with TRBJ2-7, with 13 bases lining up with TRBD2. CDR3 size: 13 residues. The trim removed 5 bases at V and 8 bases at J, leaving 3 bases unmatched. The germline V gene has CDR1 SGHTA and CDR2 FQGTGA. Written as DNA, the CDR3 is TGTGCCAGCAGCGAGGGACTAGCGGGAAAGCAGTACTTC. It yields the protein CASSEGLAGKQYF.

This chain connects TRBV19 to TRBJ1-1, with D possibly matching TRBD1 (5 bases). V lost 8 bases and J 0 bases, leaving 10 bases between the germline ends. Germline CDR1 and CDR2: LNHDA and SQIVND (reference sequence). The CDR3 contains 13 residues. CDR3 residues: CASSGTVNTEAFF. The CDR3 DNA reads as TGTGCCAGTTCCGGGACGGTGAACACTGAAGCTTTCTTT.

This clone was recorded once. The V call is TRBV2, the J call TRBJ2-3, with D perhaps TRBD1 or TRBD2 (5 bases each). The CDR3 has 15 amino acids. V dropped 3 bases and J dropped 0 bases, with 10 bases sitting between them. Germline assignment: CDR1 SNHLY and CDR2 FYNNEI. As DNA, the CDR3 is TGTGCCAGCAGTGACAGGGAGAGGAGCACAGATACGCAGTATTTT. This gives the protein CASSDRERSTDTQYF.

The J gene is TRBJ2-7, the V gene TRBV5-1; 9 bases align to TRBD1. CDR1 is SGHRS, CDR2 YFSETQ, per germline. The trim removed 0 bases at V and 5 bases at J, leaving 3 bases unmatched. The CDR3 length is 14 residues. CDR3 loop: CASSLGGQGNEQYF. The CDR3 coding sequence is TGCGCCAGCAGCTTGGGTGGACAGGGGAACGAGCAGTACTTC.

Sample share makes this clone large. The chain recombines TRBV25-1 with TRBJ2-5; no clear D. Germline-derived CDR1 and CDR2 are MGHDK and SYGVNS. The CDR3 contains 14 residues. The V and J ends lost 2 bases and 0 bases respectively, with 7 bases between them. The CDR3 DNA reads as TGTGCCAGCAGTGAACGTGGACACCAAGAGACCCAGTACTTC. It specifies CASSERGHQETQYF. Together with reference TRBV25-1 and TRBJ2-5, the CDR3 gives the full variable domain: EADIYQTPRYLVIGTGKKITLECSQTMGHDKMYWYQQDPGMELHLIHYSYGVNSTEKGDLSSESTVSRIRTEHFPLTLESARPSHTSQYLCASSERGHQETQYFGPGTRLLVL.

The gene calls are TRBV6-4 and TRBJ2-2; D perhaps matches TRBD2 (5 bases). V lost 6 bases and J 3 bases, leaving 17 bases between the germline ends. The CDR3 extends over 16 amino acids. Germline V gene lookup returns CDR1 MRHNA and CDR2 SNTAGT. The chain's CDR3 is CASRGRLVGDTGELFF. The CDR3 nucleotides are TGTGCCAGCAGGGGTAGGCTAGTGGGAGACACCGGGGAGCTGTTTTTT.